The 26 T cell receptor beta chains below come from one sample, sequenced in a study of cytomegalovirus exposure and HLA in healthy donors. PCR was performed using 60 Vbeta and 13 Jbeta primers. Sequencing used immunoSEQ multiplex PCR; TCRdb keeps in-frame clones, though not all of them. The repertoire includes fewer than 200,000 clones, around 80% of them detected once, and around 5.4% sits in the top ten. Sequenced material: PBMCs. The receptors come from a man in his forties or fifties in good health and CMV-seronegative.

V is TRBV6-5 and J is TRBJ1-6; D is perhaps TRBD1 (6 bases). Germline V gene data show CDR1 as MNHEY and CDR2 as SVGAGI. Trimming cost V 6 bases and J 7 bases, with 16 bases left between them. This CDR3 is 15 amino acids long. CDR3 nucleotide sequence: TGTGCCAGCAGCCCGGACAGAGCTCGCAATTCACCCCTCCACTTT. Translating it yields CASSPDRARNSPLHF.

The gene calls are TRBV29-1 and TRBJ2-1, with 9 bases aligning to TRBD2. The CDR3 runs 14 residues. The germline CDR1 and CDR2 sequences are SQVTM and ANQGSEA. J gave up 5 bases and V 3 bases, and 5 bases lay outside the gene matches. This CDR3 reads CSVEVSGSDNEQFF. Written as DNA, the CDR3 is TGCAGCGTTGAGGTTAGCGGGAGCGACAATGAGCAGTTCTTC.

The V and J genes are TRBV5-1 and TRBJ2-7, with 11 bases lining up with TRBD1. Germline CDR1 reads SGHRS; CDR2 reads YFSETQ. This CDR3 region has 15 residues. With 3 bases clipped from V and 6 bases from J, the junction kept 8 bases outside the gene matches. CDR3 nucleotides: TGCGCCAGCAGCTACACCAGGACAGGGGGCCGCGAGCAGTACTTC. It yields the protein CASSYTRTGGREQYF.

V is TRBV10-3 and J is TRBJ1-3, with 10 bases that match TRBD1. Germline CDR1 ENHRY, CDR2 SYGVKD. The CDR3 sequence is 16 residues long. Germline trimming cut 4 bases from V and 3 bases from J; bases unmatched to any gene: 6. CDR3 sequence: CAISGRDRGYGNTIYF. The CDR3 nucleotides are TGTGCCATCAGTGGCCGGGACAGGGGCTATGGAAACACCATATATTTT.

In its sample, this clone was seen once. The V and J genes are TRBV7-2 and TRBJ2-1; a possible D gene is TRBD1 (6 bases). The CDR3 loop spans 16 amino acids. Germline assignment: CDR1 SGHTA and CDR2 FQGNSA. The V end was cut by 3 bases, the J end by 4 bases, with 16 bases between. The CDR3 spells CASSFQGSGAYNEQFF. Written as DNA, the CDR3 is TGTGCCAGCAGCTTTCAGGGGAGCGGAGCATACAATGAGCAGTTCTTC.

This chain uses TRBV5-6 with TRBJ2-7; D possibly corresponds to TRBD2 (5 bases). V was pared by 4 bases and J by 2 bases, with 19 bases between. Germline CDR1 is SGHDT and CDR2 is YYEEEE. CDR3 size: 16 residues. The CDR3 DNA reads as TGTGCCAGCAGCCCCGGCTGGTTCGGGGATACCTACGAGCAGTACTTC. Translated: CASSPGWFGDTYEQYF. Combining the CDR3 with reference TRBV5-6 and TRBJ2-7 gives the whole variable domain DAGVTQSPTHLIKTRGQQVTLRCSPKSGHDTVSWYQQALGQGPQFIFQYYEEEERQRGNFPDRFSGHQFPNYSSELNVNALLLGDSALYLCASSPGWFGDTYEQYFGPGTRLTVT.

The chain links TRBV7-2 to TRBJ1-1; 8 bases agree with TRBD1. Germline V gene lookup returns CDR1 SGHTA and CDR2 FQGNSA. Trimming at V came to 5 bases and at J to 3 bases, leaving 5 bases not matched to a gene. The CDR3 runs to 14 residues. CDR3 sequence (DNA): TGTGCCAGCAGCCTTTTGACAGGGGACACTGAAGCTTTCTTT. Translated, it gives CASSLLTGDTEAFF.

CDR3 residues: CASSGGQGGAQPQHF. The CDR3 DNA reads TGTGCCAGCAGCGGAGGACAGGGGGGCGCTCAGCCCCAGCATTTT. V and J are TRBV7-2 and TRBJ1-5, with 10 bases that match TRBD1. In germline, CDR1 is SGHTA, CDR2 FQGNSA. The CDR3 extends over 15 amino acids. V shed 5 bases, J shed 6 bases, and the junction held 7 bases outside the gene matches.

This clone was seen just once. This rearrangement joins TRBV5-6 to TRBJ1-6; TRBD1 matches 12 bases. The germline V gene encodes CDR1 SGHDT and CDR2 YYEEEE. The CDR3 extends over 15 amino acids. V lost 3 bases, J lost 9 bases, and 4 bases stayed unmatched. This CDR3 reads CASSSRDRGLSPLHF. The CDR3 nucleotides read TGTGCCAGCAGCTCCCGGGACAGGGGGCTTTCACCCCTCCACTTT. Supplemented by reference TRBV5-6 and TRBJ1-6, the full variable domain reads DAGVTQSPTHLIKTRGQQVTLRCSPKSGHDTVSWYQQALGQGPQFIFQYYEEEERQRGNFPDRFSGHQFPNYSSELNVNALLLGDSALYLCASSSRDRGLSPLHFGNGTRLTVT.

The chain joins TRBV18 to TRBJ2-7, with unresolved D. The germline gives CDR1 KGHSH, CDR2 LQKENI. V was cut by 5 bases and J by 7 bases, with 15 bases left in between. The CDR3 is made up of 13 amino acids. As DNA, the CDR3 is TGTGCCAGCTCAGACGGGTCGCCTAAGGAGCAGTACTTC. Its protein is CASSDGSPKEQYF.

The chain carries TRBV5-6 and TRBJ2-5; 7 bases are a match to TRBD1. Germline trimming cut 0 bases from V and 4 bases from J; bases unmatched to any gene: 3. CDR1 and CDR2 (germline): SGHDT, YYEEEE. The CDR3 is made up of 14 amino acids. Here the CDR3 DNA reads TGTGCCAGCAGCTTGGCGTCAGGGGGAGAGACCCAGTACTTC. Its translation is CASSLASGGETQYF.

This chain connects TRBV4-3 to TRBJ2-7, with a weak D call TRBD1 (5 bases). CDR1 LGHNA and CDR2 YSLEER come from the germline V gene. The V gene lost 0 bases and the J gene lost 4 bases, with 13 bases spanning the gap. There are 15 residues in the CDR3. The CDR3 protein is CASSQEGAGLYEQYF. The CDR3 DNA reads TGCGCCAGCAGCCAAGAAGGGGCAGGCCTTTACGAGCAGTACTTC.

The DNA of the CDR3 is TGTGCCAGCAGGGGGGGGAAGAAAGATACGCAGTATTTT. It codes for CASRGGKKDTQYF. V gene TRBV6-5 combines with J gene TRBJ2-3; the match to TRBD2 covers 7 bases. The CDR3 is made up of 13 amino acids. With 6 bases clipped from V and 5 bases from J, the junction kept 5 bases outside the gene matches. Germline CDR1 and CDR2: MNHEY and SVGAGI.

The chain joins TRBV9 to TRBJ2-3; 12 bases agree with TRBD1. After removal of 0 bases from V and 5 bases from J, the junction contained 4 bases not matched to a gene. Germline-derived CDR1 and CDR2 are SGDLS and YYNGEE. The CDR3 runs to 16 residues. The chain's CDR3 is CASSVEGQGAVDTQYF. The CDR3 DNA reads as TGTGCCAGCAGCGTAGAGGGACAGGGGGCAGTAGATACGCAGTATTTT.

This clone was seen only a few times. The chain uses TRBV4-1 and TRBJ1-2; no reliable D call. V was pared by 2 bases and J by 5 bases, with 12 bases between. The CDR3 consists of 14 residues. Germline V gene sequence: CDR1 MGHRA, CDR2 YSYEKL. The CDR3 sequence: CASSQNHGKYGYTF. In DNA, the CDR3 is TGCGCCAGCAGCCAAAACCACGGGAAGTATGGCTACACCTTC.

CDR3 sequence reads: CASSFAPGVNTGELFF. The CDR3 DNA follows: TGTGCCAGCAGTTTCGCCCCCGGGGTAAACACCGGGGAGCTGTTTTTT. The chain recombines TRBV5-6 with TRBJ2-2; possibly TRBD2 for D (5 bases). V lost 5 bases, J lost 2 bases, and 16 bases lay in between. CDR1 and CDR2 from the germline V gene are SGHDT and YYEEEE. The CDR3 covers 16 residues.

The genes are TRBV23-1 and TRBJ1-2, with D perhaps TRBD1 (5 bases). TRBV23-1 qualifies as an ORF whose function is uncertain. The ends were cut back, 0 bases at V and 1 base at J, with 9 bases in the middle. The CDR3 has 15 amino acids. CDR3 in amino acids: CASSQSNRSNYGYTF. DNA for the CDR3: TGCGCCAGCAGTCAATCGAACAGGAGTAACTATGGCTACACCTTC.

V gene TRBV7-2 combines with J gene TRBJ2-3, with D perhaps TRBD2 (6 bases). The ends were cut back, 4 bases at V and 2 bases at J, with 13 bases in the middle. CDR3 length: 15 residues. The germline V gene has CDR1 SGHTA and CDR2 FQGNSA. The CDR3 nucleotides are TGTGCCAGCAGCTCGGTACTAGCCTCCACAGATACGCAGTATTTT. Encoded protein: CASSSVLASTDTQYF.

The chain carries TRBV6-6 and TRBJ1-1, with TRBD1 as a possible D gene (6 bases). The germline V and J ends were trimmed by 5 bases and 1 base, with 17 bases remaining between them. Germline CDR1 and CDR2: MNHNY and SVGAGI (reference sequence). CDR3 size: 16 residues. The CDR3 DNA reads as TGTGCCAGCAGTAGGCCGGGGGGGGGCCAGAACACTGAAGCTTTCTTT. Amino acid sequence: CASSRPGGGQNTEAFF.

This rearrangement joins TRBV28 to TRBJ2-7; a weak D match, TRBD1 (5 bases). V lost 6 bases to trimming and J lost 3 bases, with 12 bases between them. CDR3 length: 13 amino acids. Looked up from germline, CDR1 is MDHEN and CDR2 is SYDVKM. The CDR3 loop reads CASRGLGVYEQYF. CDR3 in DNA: TGTGCCAGCAGGGGGCTAGGGGTCTACGAGCAGTACTTC.

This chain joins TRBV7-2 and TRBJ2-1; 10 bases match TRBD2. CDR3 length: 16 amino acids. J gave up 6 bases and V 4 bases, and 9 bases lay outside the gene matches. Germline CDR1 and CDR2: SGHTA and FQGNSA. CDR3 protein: CASSSPMGLAINEQFF. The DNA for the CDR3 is TGTGCCAGCAGCTCCCCTATGGGACTAGCGATCAATGAGCAGTTCTTC.

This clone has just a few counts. The DNA for the CDR3 is TGCGCCAGCAGCCTATCGACAGGCCAACAAGAGACCCAGTACTTC. This sequence encodes CASSLSTGQQETQYF. The chain links TRBV5-1 to TRBJ2-5; possibly TRBD1 for D (6 bases). From germline, CDR1 is SGHRS and CDR2 YFSETQ. The V gene lost 4 bases and the J gene lost 2 bases, with 15 bases spanning the gap. CDR3 length: 15 amino acids. The complete variable domain, with remaining parts taken from reference TRBV5-1 and TRBJ2-5, reads KAGVTQTPRYLIKTRGQQVTLSCSPISGHRSVSWYQQTPGQGLQFLFEYFSETQRNKGNFPGRFSGRQFSNSRSEMNVSTLELGDSALYLCASSLSTGQQETQYFGPGTRLLVL.

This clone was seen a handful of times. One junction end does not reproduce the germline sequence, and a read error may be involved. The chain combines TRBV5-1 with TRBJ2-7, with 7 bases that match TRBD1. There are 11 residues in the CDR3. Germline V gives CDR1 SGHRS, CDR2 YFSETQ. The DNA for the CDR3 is TGCGCCAGCAGCTCCCGGGACAGTACACACTTC. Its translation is CASSSRDSTHF.

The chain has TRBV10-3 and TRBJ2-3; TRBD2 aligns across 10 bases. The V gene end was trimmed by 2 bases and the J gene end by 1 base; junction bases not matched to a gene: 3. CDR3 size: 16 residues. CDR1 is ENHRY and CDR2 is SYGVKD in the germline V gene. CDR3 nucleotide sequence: TGTGCCATCAGTGAGGGGCTAGCGGGAGGCACAGATACGCAGTATTTT. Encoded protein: CAISEGLAGGTDTQYF.

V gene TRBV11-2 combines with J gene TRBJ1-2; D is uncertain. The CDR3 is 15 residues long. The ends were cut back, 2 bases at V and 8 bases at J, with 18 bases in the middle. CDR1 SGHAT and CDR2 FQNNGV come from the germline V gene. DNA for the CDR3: TGTGCCAGCAGCTTACTCGTGGGCACAAGGAGGGGCTACACCTTC. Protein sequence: CASSLLVGTRRGYTF.

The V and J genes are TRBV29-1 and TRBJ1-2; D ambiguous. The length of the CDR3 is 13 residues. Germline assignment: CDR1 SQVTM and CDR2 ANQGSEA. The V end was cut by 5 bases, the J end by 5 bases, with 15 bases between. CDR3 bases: TGCAGCGTTAGTACCGGGTTTCTTTATGGCTACACCTTC. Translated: CSVSTGFLYGYTF.